These T cell receptor beta chains were read from a single sample in a study of T cells after yellow fever vaccination. TCRdb processed the 5' RACE reads anew with MiXCR; each CDR3 protein has one entry. The sample consists of some 150,000 distinct CDR3 sequences, approximately 9.7% of them appearing once. Material: CD8+ T cells sorted from PBMCs, obtained 45 days after the yellow fever booster vaccination. The source of these receptors is a man between 18 and 29 years old who received the YFV17D yellow fever vaccine. CDR3s include the opening cysteine and the closing phenylalanine or tryptophan. The D gene is left open where the match is weak. Clone size is given for some rows only: seen once, a few or many times, or a class if the clone is expanded.

CDR3 length	V gene	J gene	clone size	D gene	CDR3 DNA	CDR3 protein
16	TRBV13	TRBJ1-6	.	.	TGTGCCAGCAGCTATACTCTAGGGCTGAGAGATTCACCCCTCCACTTT	CASSYTLGLRDSPLHF
14	TRBV12-3/TRBV12-4	TRBJ2-5	many	.	TGTGCCAGCAGTCGAGACTTGTACCAAGAGACCCAGTACTTC	CASSRDLYQETQYF
15	TRBV6-2/TRBV6-3	TRBJ2-5	.	.	TGTGCCAGCACAAGGGTTCTGTACCCCGGAGAGACCCAGTACTTC	CASTRVLYPGETQYF
13	TRBV19	TRBJ1-2	many	TRBD1	TGTGCCAGTAGACCGGGACAGAGCTATGGCTACACCTTC	CASRPGQSYGYTF
14	TRBV6-5	TRBJ2-7	few	.	TGTGCCAGCAAGGCAGGGGGGGGAACCTACGAGCAGTACTTC	CASKAGGGTYEQYF
15	TRBV7-3	TRBJ2-1	.	TRBD2	TGTGCCAGCAGCTTAGGGACTAGCACCTACAATGAGCAGTTCTTC	CASSLGTSTYNEQFF
13	TRBV4-3	TRBJ2-7	.	.	TGCGCCAGCAGCCGCGCGCCGACCTACGAGCAGTACTTC	CASSRAPTYEQYF
10	TRBV20-1	TRBJ2-5	.	.	TGCAGTGCTTCCAAAGAGACCCAGTACTTC	CSASKETQYF
16	TRBV6-2/TRBV6-3	TRBJ1-4	few	.	TGTGCCAGCAGTCCCGGGACGCCGACTTACTATGAAAAACTGTTTTTT	CASSPGTPTYYEKLFF
14	TRBV29-1	TRBJ2-2	few	.	TGCAGCGTTGAACGGACGGGCACAACCGGGGAGCTGTTTTTT	CSVERTGTTGELFF
14	TRBV7-9	TRBJ2-2	few	.	TGTGCCGGTCGGACTATCCCGGGGACCGGGGAGCTGTTTTTT	CAGRTIPGTGELFF
15	TRBV7-2	TRBJ1-5	few	.	TGTGCCAGCAGCTTAGCTGGGGGCGCGGGTCAGCCCCAGCATTTT	CASSLAGGAGQPQHF
14	TRBV6-5	TRBJ2-2	few	.	TGTGCCAGCAGTCTATTGCGGATAACCGGGGAGCTGTTTTTT	CASSLLRITGELFF
17	TRBV4-1	TRBJ2-1	.	TRBD2	TGCGCCAGCAGCCGTGCCCCCCCAGCGGGGGAGGAAAATGAGCAGTTCTTC	CASSRAPPAGEENEQFF
15	TRBV4-3	TRBJ2-1	many	.	TGCGCCAGCAGCCAAGAGATCGGCCTGAGGGATGAGCAGTTCTTC	CASSQEIGLRDEQFF
15	TRBV6-5	TRBJ2-1	many	TRBD2	TGTGCCAGCAGTTGGCCGACTAGCGGGGACAATGAGCAGTTCTTC	CASSWPTSGDNEQFF
15	TRBV29-1	TRBJ1-1	many	TRBD1	TGCAGCGCCCCTCGGGGGGACAGGGAGAACACTGAAGCTTTCTTT	CSAPRGDRENTEAFF
14	TRBV12-3/TRBV12-4	TRBJ2-5	.	TRBD1	TGTGCCAGCAGTCTGACAGGGTTATGGGAGACCCAGTACTTC	CASSLTGLWETQYF
14	TRBV5-1	TRBJ2-3	many	.	TGCGCCAGCAGCTTGAACCACGGCACAGATACGCAGTATTTT	CASSLNHGTDTQYF
11	TRBV12-3/TRBV12-4	TRBJ1-2	.	.	TGTGCCAGCAGTCAGGGGCAAGGCTACACCTTC	CASSQGQGYTF
17	TRBV11-2	TRBJ2-3	few	TRBD2	TGTGCCAGCAGCCTCACAGAGACTAGCGGGGGCACAGATACGCAGTATTTT	CASSLTETSGGTDTQYF
11	TRBV7-6	TRBJ2-7	many	.	TGTGCCAGCAGCTTGGGGGCGGAGCAGTACTTC	CASSLGAEQYF
14	TRBV30	TRBJ2-7	many	.	TGTGCCTGGAGGCCGCTGGAGGGTTACTACGAGCAGTACTTC	CAWRPLEGYYEQYF
14	TRBV12-3/TRBV12-4	TRBJ2-1	.	TRBD2	TGTGCCAGCAGTCGAAGCGGGGGGCGGTCTGAGCAGTTCTTC	CASSRSGGRSEQFF
15	TRBV5-1	TRBJ2-7	.	TRBD1	TGCGCCAGCAGCCAAAGACAGGGGGCCTACCACGAGCAGTACTTC	CASSQRQGAYHEQYF
15	TRBV5-4	TRBJ2-2	few	.	TGTGCCAGCAGCTTGGACTACGTCCTCACCGGGGAGCTGTTTTTT	CASSLDYVLTGELFF
16	TRBV6-5	TRBJ1-2	few	TRBD1	TGTGCCAGCAGTACGGACAGGGATGAGCCTTCTGGGGGCTACACCTTC	CASSTDRDEPSGGYTF
15	TRBV9	TRBJ2-2	.	.	TGTGCCAGCAGCATCGGGACTTCGAACACCGGGGAGCTGTTTTTT	CASSIGTSNTGELFF
15	TRBV15	TRBJ2-6	.	.	TGTGCCACCAGCAGAGAAGTGCTTGGGGCCAACGTCCTGACTTTC	CATSREVLGANVLTF
13	TRBV12-5	TRBJ2-1	few	.	TGTGCTAGTGGTCAGGGGACCGACAATGAGCAGTTCTTC	CASGQGTDNEQFF
15	TRBV23-1	TRBJ2-1	few	.	TGCGCCAGCAGTCCAGGGGGGTGGTCCTACAATGAGCAGTTCTTC	CASSPGGWSYNEQFF
15	TRBV12-3/TRBV12-4	TRBJ2-3	few	TRBD2	TGTGCCAGCAAGAGTCGGGGGGGGGAGGCAGATACGCAGTATTTT	CASKSRGGEADTQYF
15	TRBV5-1	TRBJ2-5	.	TRBD1	TGCGCCAGCAGCTTGTGGACAGGGGTGCGAGAGACCCAGTACTTC	CASSLWTGVRETQYF
13	TRBV29-1	TRBJ1-1	.	.	TGCAGCGTTGTCTCCGCGATGAACACTGAAGCTTTCTTT	CSVVSAMNTEAFF
13	TRBV4-1	TRBJ2-3	few	TRBD1	TGCGCCAGCAGCCGCCAGGGGGCAGATACGCAGTATTTT	CASSRQGADTQYF
16	TRBV13	TRBJ2-4	.	.	TGTGCCAGCACCCTTCAGGGAGGAGAAGCCAAAAACATTCAGTACTTC	CASTLQGGEAKNIQYF
12	TRBV13	TRBJ2-7	few	.	TGTGCCAGCAGCTTAGAGGATCAGAAGCAGTACTTC	CASSLEDQKQYF
16	TRBV20-1	TRBJ1-1	many	.	TGCAGTGCGAAGACAGCCACCCAACCTACAATCGGTGAAGCTTTCTTT	CSAKTATQPTIGEAFF
13	TRBV19	TRBJ2-2	few	TRBD1	TGTGCCAGCAAGACAGGGTACACCGGGGAGCTGTTTTTT	CASKTGYTGELFF
15	TRBV5-4	TRBJ2-3	few	.	TGTGCCAGCAGCTTGGACAGGGGAGGATCAGATACGCAGTATTTT	CASSLDRGGSDTQYF